This TCR beta chain originates from a study of OX40 agonist ivuxolimab in advanced cancers. Looking at the study overall: Treatment of patients was with ivuxolimab, an agonistic anti-OX40 (CD134) antibody.

TCRdb's table, derived via immunoSEQ multiplex PCR, lists solely in-frame clones and lacks some. The profile shows 25,000 to 35,000 clones, approximately 86% of them singletons. Note on this clone: The antigen is undetermined. One end of the junction does not line up with germline, which may come from a read error. The same CDR3 also results from other DNA sequences found in this sample.

Study-level results: CD4+ T cells averaged fewer expanded clones than CD8+ T cells. The CD4+ and CD8+ T cells in the blood had expanded clonally by week 6 at 0.1 to 3.0 mg/kg. No antigen was identified for the clonally expanded peripheral T cells.

The receptor was isolated from an adult with an advanced solid tumor such as melanoma, head and neck, liver or kidney cancer. The source material was CD4+ or CD8+ T cells sorted from blood, sampled in a trial of the OX40 agonist ivuxolimab.

In DNA form, the CDR3 reads TGTGCCAGCAGGAAATGGGGTAGCAATCAGCCCCAACATTTT. This gives the protein CASRKWGSNQPQHF. The V and J genes are TRBV6-1 and TRBJ1-5; D uncertain. Germline V lookup: CDR1 MNHNS, CDR2 SASEGT. CDR3 length equals 14 residues.